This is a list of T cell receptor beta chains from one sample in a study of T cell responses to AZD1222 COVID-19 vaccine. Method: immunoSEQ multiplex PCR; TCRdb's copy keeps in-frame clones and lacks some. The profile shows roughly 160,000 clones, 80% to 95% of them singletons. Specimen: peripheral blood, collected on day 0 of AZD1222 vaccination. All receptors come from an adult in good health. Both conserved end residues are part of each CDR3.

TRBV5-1	CASSTTVNTEAFF
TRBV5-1	CASSLVSGGNTEAFF
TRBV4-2	CASSQVQVDTQYF
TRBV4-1	CASSLSDREGNTIYF
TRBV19	CASSMGTSGYNEQFF
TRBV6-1	CASSDRKGRLTYEQYF
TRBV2	CASSDLFLERGTDTQYF
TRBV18	CASSPGLSGTDTQYF
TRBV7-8	CASSLGWGNQPQHF
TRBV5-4	CASSLDGSGTGANVLTF
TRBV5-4	CASSLDKDYGYTF
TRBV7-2	CASSLSSAWGSYEQYF
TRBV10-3	CAISDGGQVAYEQYF
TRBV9	CASSVQDYPNNEQFF
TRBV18	CASSPRLAGGGDTGELFF
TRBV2	CASSSQGVSEAFF
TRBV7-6	CASSPGTGVYGYTF
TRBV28	CASCGDLRSYEQYF
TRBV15	CATSRDQGRGGYTF
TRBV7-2	CASSLAAYTDTQYF
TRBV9	CASSPLAGAPGDEQFF
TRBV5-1	CASSPGTSGGRYNEQFF
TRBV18	CASSPKRGQRDEQYF
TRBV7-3	CASSLGQGDNTEAFF
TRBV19	CASSISDYSNQPQHF
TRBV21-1	CASVGTPPETQYF
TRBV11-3	CASSSPEVDEQFF
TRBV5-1	CASSSQGNTGELFF
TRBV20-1	CSASGGTGAANYGYTF
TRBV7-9	CASSFTPRTGGNTIYF
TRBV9	CASSSLAGGSADTQYF
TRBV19	CASSILGESEKLFF
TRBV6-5	CASSSGFTGGYTF
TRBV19	CASSSTGTGYLTQYF
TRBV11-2	CASSQIAGGREQYF
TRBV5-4	CASSLGGSGGSYEQYF
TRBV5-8	CASSLSPGMGEQYF
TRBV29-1	CSVASWRENNYGYTF
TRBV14	CASSQSTTHTDTQYF
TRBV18	CASSQGAGNTEAFF
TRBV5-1	CASSRTWDTQYF
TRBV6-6	CASNKGQQNTGELFF
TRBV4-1	CASSPHGQFIATNEKLFF
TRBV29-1	CSVEGVQGAASSRNTEAFF
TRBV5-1	CASSLDLIVWGADTGELFF
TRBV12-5	CASGLVRAGGPSGDQHF
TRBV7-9	CASNHPRGGYYGYTF
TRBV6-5	CASRRGQQAYEQYF